A single sample gave rise to the 22 T cell receptor beta chains below, sequenced in a study of T-cell memory formation after mild COVID-19. TCRdb passed the 5' RACE reads through MiXCR, listing each CDR3 protein once. This sample has 350,000 or so distinct CDR3 sequences; under 25% occur once, and the top ten carry under 15%. Sample: PBMCs or a T cell subset sorted from them (not recorded which). The receptors come from an adult woman who had mild COVID-19 (a few samples of this study predate the infection). Cell type and time point are not known.

V and J are TRBV5-1 and TRBJ1-2, with unresolved D. Germline V gene lookup returns CDR1 SGHRS and CDR2 YFSETQ. The CDR3 covers 13 residues. Trimming took off 3 bases at V and 4 bases at J, with 10 bases between the two ends. The CDR3 sequence: CASSWGFGYGYTF. In nucleotides, the CDR3 is TGCGCCAGCAGCTGGGGATTTGGCTATGGCTACACCTTC. Based on the CDR3 plus reference TRBV5-1 and TRBJ1-2, the full variable domain is KAGVTQTPRYLIKTRGQQVTLSCSPISGHRSVSWYQQTPGQGLQFLFEYFSETQRNKGNFPGRFSGRQFSNSRSEMNVSTLELGDSALYLCASSWGFGYGYTFGSGTRLTVV.

This clonotype came up a few times. The chain employs TRBV7-6 and TRBJ2-3; TRBD2 agrees at 10 bases. CDR1 is SGHVS, CDR2 FNYEAQ, per germline. Trimming took 1 base from V and 2 from J; bases not matched to a gene: 6. CDR3 size: 17 residues. The CDR3 DNA reads TGTGCCAGCAGCTTAGAGTCTAGCGGGGGATACACAGATACGCAGTATTTT. Protein product: CASSLESSGGYTDTQYF. The entire variable domain, with the rest obtained from reference TRBV7-6 and TRBJ2-3, is as follows: GAGVSQSPRYKVTKRGQDVALRCDPISGHVSLYWYRQALGQGPEFLTYFNYEAQQDKSGLPNDRFSAERPEGSISTLTIQRTEQRDSAMYRCASSLESSGGYTDTQYFGPGTRLTVL.

The rearrangement joins TRBV9 to TRBJ2-1, with 8 positions matching TRBD2. The CDR3 has 15 amino acids. Per germline, CDR1 SGDLS and CDR2 YYNGEE. V dropped 0 bases and J dropped 8; count of bases not matched to a gene: 7. This chain's CDR3 is CASSVELGLVYEQFF. The CDR3 DNA reads as TGTGCCAGCAGCGTAGAGTTGGGACTAGTATATGAGCAGTTCTTC.

The chain carries TRBV7-2 and TRBJ2-1; maybe TRBD2 (6 bases). The CDR3 loop spans 15 amino acids. The germline CDR1 and CDR2 sequences are SGHTA and FQGNSA. V was shortened by 8 bases and J by 7 bases, with 21 bases between the two germline ends. The CDR3, as DNA: TGTGCCAGCTCTGACCGGGACTTTTTCCTGAATGAGCAGTTCTTC. It specifies CASSDRDFFLNEQFF.

This clonotype occurred a few times. The gene calls are TRBV19 and TRBJ1-2; perhaps TRBD1 as D (5 bases). V was pared by 1 base and J by 5 bases, with 20 bases between. Germline-derived CDR1 and CDR2 are LNHDA and SQIVND (reference sequence). The CDR3 has 17 amino acids. The CDR3 bases are TGTGCCAGTAGTATAGGGGGACTCTCCCCGGGCGGGTATGGCTACACCTTC. Protein product: CASSIGGLSPGGYGYTF. The full variable domain, completed using reference TRBV19 and TRBJ1-2, is DGGITQSPKYLFRKEGQNVTLSCEQNLNHDAMYWYRQDPGQGLRLIYYSQIVNDFQKGDIAEGYSVSREKKESFPLTVTSAQKNPTAFYLCASSIGGLSPGGYGYTFGSGTRLTVV.

This clonotype has more than one count but fewer than ten. This chain joins TRBV12-3 or TRBV12-4 and TRBJ1-1; TRBD1 is a possible D gene (5 bases). Between the trimmed V and J ends, which lost 7 bases and 4 bases, there was a span of 13 bases. CDR3 length: 13 amino acids. The CDR3 coding sequence is TGTGCCAGCAACCAGTGGGGGGGCACTGAAGCTTTCTTT. Protein: CASNQWGGTEAFF.

J is TRBJ2-1 and V is TRBV9, with D perhaps matching TRBD1 (6 bases). This CDR3 comprises 15 residues. Per germline, CDR1 SGDLS and CDR2 YYNGEE. The V and J ends lost 0 bases and 2 bases respectively, with 9 bases between them. The CDR3 sequence is CASSVGGRTYNEQFF. The CDR3 nucleotides are TGTGCCAGCAGCGTAGGGGGGCGAACCTACAATGAGCAGTTCTTC.

This clonotype was observed a few times. This sequence joins TRBV6-2 or TRBV6-3 and TRBJ2-7, with 9 bases that match TRBD1. With V trimmed by 5 bases and J by 5 bases, 10 bases remained unmatched. The CDR3 runs to 15 residues. Germline V gives CDR1 MNHEY, CDR2 SVGEGT. The chain's CDR3 is CASSNRGQFWDEQYF. In DNA form, the CDR3 reads TGTGCCAGCAGTAACAGGGGGCAGTTCTGGGACGAGCAGTACTTC.

This clonotype was seen only a few times. The chain links TRBV30 to TRBJ2-2; the D is unclear. The germline V gene has CDR1 GTSNPN and CDR2 SVGIG (reference sequence). The CDR3 length is 11 residues. The ends were cut back, 3 bases at V and 7 bases at J, with 6 bases in the middle. CDR3 DNA sequence: TGTGCCTGGAGGTGGCGCGGGGAGCTGTTTTTT. Its translation: CAWRWRGELFF.

This clonotype has more than one count but fewer than ten. The V and J genes are TRBV5-1 and TRBJ2-3; D is ambiguous. Germline CDR1 SGHRS, CDR2 YFSETQ. Trimming took off 7 bases at V and 2 bases at J, with 11 bases between the two ends. The CDR3 is 13 amino acids. As DNA, the CDR3 is TGCGCCAGCGGGGAACAGACCACAGATACGCAGTATTTT. Translated, it gives CASGEQTTDTQYF.

This clonotype was counted a few times. The rearrangement links TRBV24-1 to TRBJ2-3, with D perhaps matching TRBD2 (6 bases). Trimming pared 5 bases from V and 5 bases from J, leaving 16 bases between. CDR1 and CDR2 (germline): KGHDR, SFDVKD. The CDR3 length is 15 residues. In nucleotides, the CDR3 is TGTGCCACCAGTGTGTCGGAGGGCAGGGTAGATACGCAGTATTTT. It specifies CATSVSEGRVDTQYF.

V and J are TRBV11-1 and TRBJ1-1; tentatively, D is TRBD1 (6 bases). V was pared by 5 bases and J by 0 bases, with 16 bases between. The CDR3 runs to 16 residues. CDR1 is SGHAT, CDR2 FQDESV, per germline (reference sequence). CDR3 in DNA: TGTGCCAGCAGCCCACGGACAGCGTCAATGAACACTGAAGCTTTCTTT. Protein product: CASSPRTASMNTEAFF.

This clonotype was detected many times. The rearrangement uses TRBV4-1 and TRBJ2-7, with a tentative D call TRBD2 (5 bases). The V end was cut by 1 base, the J end by 5 bases, with 9 bases between. Germline V gene sequence: CDR1 MGHRA, CDR2 YSYEKL. This CDR3 spans 13 amino acids. In nucleotides, the CDR3 is TGCGCCAGCAGCCAAGGTTTCGGGGACGAGCAGTACTTC. Residues: CASSQGFGDEQYF.

V and J are TRBV7-2 and TRBJ2-1; the D gene is possibly TRBD2 (6 bases). V gave up 6 bases and J gave up 4 bases, with 13 bases separating them. The germline V gene has CDR1 SGHTA and CDR2 FQGNSA. The CDR3 is made up of 14 amino acids. CDR3 residues: CASRGASAYNEQFF. Written as DNA, the CDR3 is TGTGCCAGCAGAGGGGCTAGCGCTTACAATGAGCAGTTCTTC.

This clonotype was counted only a few times. The V call is TRBV4-3, the J call TRBJ2-1, with 9 bases fitting TRBD2. With 6 bases clipped from V and 8 bases from J, the junction kept 8 bases outside the gene matches. In germline, CDR1 is LGHNA, CDR2 YSLEER. CDR3 size: 14 residues. The CDR3 here is CASRLREGRDEQFF. CDR3 nucleotide sequence: TGCGCCAGCAGACTGCGGGAGGGCCGAGATGAGCAGTTCTTC.

This clonotype was recorded only once. The chain links TRBV21-1 to TRBJ1-5. TRBV21-1 is deemed a pseudogene. There are 15 residues in the CDR3. CDR3 sequence (DNA): TGTGCCAGCAGCTTTAGAGGTTGGGGCAATCAGCCCCAGCATTTT. It codes for CASSFRGWGNQPQHF.

J is TRBJ2-5 and V is TRBV29-1, with unresolved D. This CDR3 is built from 14 residues. The V gene lost 2 bases and the J gene lost 4 bases, with 14 bases spanning the gap. Germline lookup yields CDR1 SQVTM and CDR2 ANQGSEA. CDR3 DNA: TGCAGCGTTGAATTCGGACGGGCGATAGAGACCCAGTACTTC. This sequence encodes CSVEFGRAIETQYF.

This chain joins TRBV7-9 and TRBJ2-3, with unresolved D. V dropped 0 bases and J dropped 5 bases, with 15 bases sitting between them. This CDR3 has 16 residues. Germline loops: CDR1 SEHNR, CDR2 FQNEAQ (reference sequence). Written as DNA, the CDR3 is TGTGCCAGCAGCTTAGCGATGGGGTTGGAAGGAGATACGCAGTATTTT. Translated, it gives CASSLAMGLEGDTQYF.

This clonotype has more than one count but fewer than ten. The genes are TRBV6-5 and TRBJ1-2; D remains unclear. Per germline, CDR1 MNHEY and CDR2 SVGAGI. CDR3 length equals 15 residues. V gave up 2 bases and J gave up 2 bases, with 12 bases separating them. The CDR3 loop reads CASSYREGVNYGYTF. CDR3 nucleotide sequence: TGTGCCAGCAGTTACAGGGAAGGAGTCAACTATGGCTACACCTTC.

The chain employs TRBV4-1 and TRBJ2-1; D is uncertain. Germline V lookup: CDR1 MGHRA, CDR2 YSYEKL. Trimming shortened V by 1 base and J by 8 bases, and 12 bases separated the two germline ends. This CDR3 has 14 residues. The DNA for the CDR3 is TGCGCCAGCAGCCAAGGCGGCTCCCCGGATGAGCAGTTCTTC. Translation: CASSQGGSPDEQFF.

The rearrangement links TRBV5-1 to TRBJ2-5; D is undetermined. Per germline, CDR1 SGHRS and CDR2 YFSETQ. V was trimmed by 0 bases and J by 3 bases, leaving 9 bases between them. The CDR3 has 14 amino acids. The CDR3 sequence is CASSLGLQKETQYF. The CDR3 DNA sequence: TGCGCCAGCAGCTTGGGACTGCAGAAAGAGACCCAGTACTTC.

This clonotype was seen a handful of times. The V and J genes are TRBV7-2 and TRBJ2-7; 8 bases match TRBD2. CDR1 is SGHTA, CDR2 FQGNSA, per germline. Unmatched junction bases numbered 11, after V lost 5 bases and J lost 5 bases. This CDR3 spans 15 amino acids. CDR3 loop: CASSRTGTRGNEQYF. The CDR3 region has the DNA TGTGCCAGCAGCCGAACCGGGACTAGGGGGAACGAGCAGTACTTC.